A selection of T cell receptor beta chains follows, all from one sample in a study of tumor and adjacent non-tumor tissue in lung cancer. TCRdb independently ran MiXCR on the multiplex PCR reads; one entry per CDR3 protein. The sample includes some 100,000 distinct CDR3 sequences, 55% to 65% of them seen just once. The sample consisted of distant non-tumor lung tissue. The receptor source for this set is a man aged 30 to 39 with non-small cell lung cancer. The CDR3 runs from the conserved cysteine through the conserved F or W. The order of the fields is CDR3 DNA, CDR3 protein, J gene, clone size, D gene, V gene. D genes are given only for firm matches. Size values are once, few and many counts, or a class for expanded clones, and some rows have none.

cdr3_nt: TGCAGTGCTAGAGAGCCCCCCGTGAACACTGAAGCTTTCTTT
cdr3_aa: CSAREPPVNTEAFF
j_call: TRBJ1-1
clone_size: many
d_call: -
v_call: TRBV20-1

cdr3_nt: TGCAGTGCTCTAATCGGTCGTCTCCTAGAGACACAGTACTTC
cdr3_aa: CSALIGRLLETQYF
j_call: TRBJ2-5
clone_size: -
d_call: -
v_call: TRBV20-1

cdr3_nt: TGCAGTGCTCGGGAACAGGGTGTTTTCGAGCAGTACTTC
cdr3_aa: CSAREQGVFEQYF
j_call: TRBJ2-7
clone_size: -
d_call: -
v_call: TRBV20-1

cdr3_nt: TGCAGTGCCTCGGGACAGTCCACCGGGGAGACGTTTTTT
cdr3_aa: CSASGQSTGETFF
j_call: TRBJ2-2
clone_size: -
d_call: TRBD1
v_call: TRBV20-1

cdr3_nt: TGTGCCAGCAGGACTAGCGGGGACAATGAGCAGTTCTTC
cdr3_aa: CASRTSGDNEQFF
j_call: TRBJ2-1
clone_size: many
d_call: TRBD2
v_call: TRBV6-2/TRBV6-3

cdr3_nt: TGTGCCAGCAGCTTGAGGGGGGTGAGGGGGCAGTTCTTC
cdr3_aa: CASSLRGVRGQFF
j_call: TRBJ2-1
clone_size: few
d_call: -
v_call: TRBV5-4

cdr3_nt: TGTACCAGCAGACAAGACCTCCCTAGCGGAGATTCCTACGAGCAGTACTTC
cdr3_aa: CTSRQDLPSGDSYEQYF
j_call: TRBJ2-7
clone_size: -
d_call: TRBD2
v_call: TRBV4-2

cdr3_nt: TGCAGTGCTCCATTACCTGGCGGGAGGAGTCAAGAGACCCAGTACTTC
cdr3_aa: CSAPLPGGRSQETQYF
j_call: TRBJ2-5
clone_size: -
d_call: TRBD2
v_call: TRBV20-1

cdr3_nt: TGCAGTGCTAGTGTAGGGAGAGAGCCGAATGAGCAGTTCTTC
cdr3_aa: CSASVGREPNEQFF
j_call: TRBJ2-1
clone_size: many
d_call: -
v_call: TRBV20-1

cdr3_nt: TGCGCCATCAGCTTGCTAGCGTCAGATACGCAGTATTTT
cdr3_aa: CAISLLASDTQYF
j_call: TRBJ2-3
clone_size: -
d_call: -
v_call: TRBV11-1

cdr3_nt: TGTGCCAGCAGTTACGATGCGGTGGGGGGGCAGTATTTC
cdr3_aa: CASSYDAVGGQYF
j_call: TRBJ2-7
clone_size: -
d_call: -
v_call: TRBV6-5

cdr3_nt: TGTGCCAGCAGTGAACTGCAAGAGACCCAGTACTTC
cdr3_aa: CASSELQETQYF
j_call: TRBJ2-5
clone_size: many
d_call: -
v_call: TRBV6-1

cdr3_nt: TGCACCAGCAGTGAGTCGGGGTGGGGAGATACGCAGTATTTT
cdr3_aa: CTSSESGWGDTQYF
j_call: TRBJ2-3
clone_size: -
d_call: -
v_call: TRBV10-2

cdr3_nt: TGCAGTGCTAAGCGACAGTCTAGGAACACCATATATTTT
cdr3_aa: CSAKRQSRNTIYF
j_call: TRBJ1-3
clone_size: few
d_call: -
v_call: TRBV20-1

cdr3_nt: TGTGCCAGGAGTTTCAGGCTAGCGGGGGGCTCGTGGTATGAGCAGTTCTTC
cdr3_aa: CARSFRLAGGSWYEQFF
j_call: TRBJ2-1
clone_size: once
d_call: TRBD2
v_call: TRBV12-3/TRBV12-4

cdr3_nt: TGCAGTGCGCACGGGTTCAGGACAGGGGAAGCTTTCTTT
cdr3_aa: CSAHGFRTGEAFF
j_call: TRBJ1-1
clone_size: many
d_call: TRBD1
v_call: TRBV20-1

cdr3_nt: TGCGCCAGCAGCCAAGATGAAACAGGGTATAATCAGCCCCAGCATTTT
cdr3_aa: CASSQDETGYNQPQHF
j_call: TRBJ1-5
clone_size: -
d_call: -
v_call: TRBV4-1

cdr3_nt: TGTGCCTGGAGTAGGGGGTCCTACACCGGGGAGCTGTTTTTT
cdr3_aa: CAWSRGSYTGELFF
j_call: TRBJ2-2
clone_size: -
d_call: -
v_call: TRBV30

cdr3_nt: TGCAGTGCTAGAGATCAGTGCCGTGGTTATTCACCCCTCCACTTT
cdr3_aa: CSARDQCRGYSPLHF
j_call: TRBJ1-6
clone_size: -
d_call: -
v_call: TRBV20-1

cdr3_nt: TGCAGTGCTAGAGCCCTTAGCGGGAGTGAGACAGATACGCAGTATTTT
cdr3_aa: CSARALSGSETDTQYF
j_call: TRBJ2-3
clone_size: many
d_call: TRBD2
v_call: TRBV20-1

cdr3_nt: TGCAGTGCTAGACCTTGGAGGGATTACAATGAGCAGTTCTTC
cdr3_aa: CSARPWRDYNEQFF
j_call: TRBJ2-1
clone_size: many
d_call: -
v_call: TRBV20-1